This TCR beta chain derives from a study of blood T cell repertoires in COVID-19. Study background: Both acute and convalescent COVID-19 samples were obtained from the United States, Italy and Spain.

TCRdb keeps only in-frame clones here, not all; method: immunoSEQ multiplex PCR. The sample yields more than 95,000 clones, 82% seen once. Germline CDR1 and CDR2: LNHDA and SQIVND (reference sequence). The V and J ends lost 2 bases and 7 bases respectively, with 3 bases between them. There are 12 residues in the CDR3. This clone was observed a handful of times. The rearrangement links TRBV19 to TRBJ1-6; no clear D. Sequenced sample: peripheral blood. The TCR sequence derives from a man older than 75 with acute or convalescent COVID-19. The CDR3 bases are TGTGCCAGTAGTATACGGAATTCACCCCTCCACTTT. It translates to CASSIRNSPLHF.